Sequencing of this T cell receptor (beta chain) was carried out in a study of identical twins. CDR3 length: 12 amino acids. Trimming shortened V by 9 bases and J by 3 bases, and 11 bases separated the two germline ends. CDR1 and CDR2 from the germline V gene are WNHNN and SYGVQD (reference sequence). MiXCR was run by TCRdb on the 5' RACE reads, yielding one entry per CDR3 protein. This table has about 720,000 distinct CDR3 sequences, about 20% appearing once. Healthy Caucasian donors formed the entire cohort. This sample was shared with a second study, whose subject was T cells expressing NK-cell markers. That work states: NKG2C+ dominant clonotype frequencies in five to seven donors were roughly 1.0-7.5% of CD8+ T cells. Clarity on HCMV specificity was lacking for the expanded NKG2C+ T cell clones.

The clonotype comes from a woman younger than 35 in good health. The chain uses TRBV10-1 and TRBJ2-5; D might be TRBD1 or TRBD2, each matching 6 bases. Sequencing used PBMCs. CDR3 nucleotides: TGCGCCAGGATCGGGGGCGAAGAGACCCAGTACTTC. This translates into CARIGGEETQYF.